This T cell receptor (beta chain) was sequenced during a study of T cells in Graves' hyperthyroidism and ophthalmopathy. Broader study findings: Ophthalmopathy and stable hyperthyroidism were separated by a 13 V-J model.

Authors of the study amplified TCR beta CDR3 regions from RNA transcripts. The HTBI set primed first-round TCR CDR3 RT-PCR. TCRdb reprocessed the multiplex PCR reads via MiXCR and lists one record per CDR3 protein. The data show about 200,000 distinct CDR3 sequences, about 17% seen once. For Graves' hyperthyroidism to be stable, ophthalmopathy could not progress within 18 months. Comment on this clonotype: Its antigen is not identified.

The sample comprised blood. This sequence originates from a woman in her fifties or sixties with Graves' hyperthyroidism.

The chain's CDR3 is CASSTGAGNEQFF. The DNA for the CDR3 is TGTGCCAGCTCAACAGGGGCCGGCAATGAGCAGTTCTTC. The J gene is TRBJ2-1, the V gene TRBV18; the match to TRBD1 covers 7 bases. This CDR3 has 13 residues. The junction had 4 bases not matched to a gene; V was cut back by 5 bases and J by 6 bases. Looked up from germline, CDR1 is KGHSH and CDR2 is LQKENI.